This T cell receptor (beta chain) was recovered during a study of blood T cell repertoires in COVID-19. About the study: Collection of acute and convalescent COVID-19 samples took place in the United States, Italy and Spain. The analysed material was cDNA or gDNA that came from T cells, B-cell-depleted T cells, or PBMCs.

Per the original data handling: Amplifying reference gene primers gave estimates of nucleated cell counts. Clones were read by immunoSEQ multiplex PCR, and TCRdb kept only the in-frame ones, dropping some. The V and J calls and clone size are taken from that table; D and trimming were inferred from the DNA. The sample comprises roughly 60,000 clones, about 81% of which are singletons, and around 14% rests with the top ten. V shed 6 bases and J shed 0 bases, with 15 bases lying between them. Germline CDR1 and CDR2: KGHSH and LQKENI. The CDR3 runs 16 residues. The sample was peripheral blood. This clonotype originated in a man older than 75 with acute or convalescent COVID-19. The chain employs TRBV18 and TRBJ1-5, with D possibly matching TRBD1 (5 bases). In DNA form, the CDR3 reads TGTGCCAGCTCCTCCGGGGGGAGATATAGCAATCAGCCCCAGCATTTT. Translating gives CASSSGGRYSNQPQHF.